This TCR beta chain was obtained from a study of T-cell reconstitution after alpha-beta-depleted transplantation in children. Study results and limitations: Fresh T-cell production supplied most of the T-cell counts and diversity seen one year after transplant.

Using unique molecular identifiers, the investigators prepared the TCRbeta library. TCRdb analysed the PCR reads with MiXCR anew, one entry per CDR3 protein. The data hold approximately 520,000 distinct CDR3 sequences, with approximately 10% observed a single time. Germline V gives CDR1 DFQATT, CDR2 SNEGSKA (reference sequence). The J segment lost 1 base and the V segment lost 0 bases, leaving 8 bases of the junction unmatched. The CDR3 spans 17 residues. This clonotype was detected many times. Antigen unknown. This material consisted of PBMCs, mostly from graft donor cells, taken 180 days after TCRalphabeta/CD19-depleted stem cell transplant. The source of this sequence is a female patient aged 2-9 years who had a stem cell transplant for aplastic anemia, so the T cells may come from the graft donor. The V and J genes are TRBV20-1 and TRBJ2-7; 11 nucleotides match TRBD2. The CDR3 loop reads CSARDPASGRMSYEQYF. CDR3 DNA sequence: TGCAGTGCTAGAGATCCGGCTAGCGGGAGGATGTCCTACGAGCAGTACTTC.